Listed below are T cell receptor beta chains from one sample, sequenced in a study of regulatory T cells in long-lasting Graves disease. From the multiplex PCR reads, TCRdb called clonotypes with MiXCR, one entry per CDR3 protein. Counted here are 400,000 to 500,000 distinct CDR3 sequences, 21% occurring once; the ten biggest clones make up roughly an eighth. Sequencing used peripheral blood mononuclear cells (PBMCs), obtained when the disease was refractory, from a patient treated with antithyroid drugs. These receptors were collected from a female donor with Graves disease. Each CDR3 is given with its conserved first and last residue. Fields, in order: V gene, CDR3 length, clone size, D gene, J gene, CDR3 DNA, CDR3 protein. The D gene is left open where the match is weak. Not every row has a clone size; where given, it reads once, few, many or a size class.

>TRBV30|13|few|.|TRBJ2-3
TGTGCCTGGAGTTCGCAGAGCACAGATACGCAGTATTTT
CAWSSQSTDTQYF
>TRBV28|15|many|.|TRBJ2-1
TGTGCCAGCAGTACCCAGAGGTCGTCTTACAATGAGCAGTTCTTC
CASSTQRSSYNEQFF
>TRBV5-1|14|many|TRBD1|TRBJ2-7
TGCGCCAGCAGCTTGGAGACAGGGGGCCACGAGCAGTACTTC
CASSLETGGHEQYF
>TRBV29-1|13|.|.|TRBJ1-1
TGCAGCGTTGTAAGTGGGAGGCACACTGAAGCTTTCTTT
CSVVSGRHTEAFF
>TRBV7-6|13|.|.|TRBJ2-7
TGTGCCAGTAGCGACGGGATAGTTAACGAGCAGTACTTC
CASSDGIVNEQYF
>TRBV29-1|13|many|.|TRBJ1-4
TGCAGCGTTGGGGAGGGGCCGAGGGAAAAACTGTTTTTT
CSVGEGPREKLFF
>TRBV20-1|13|many|.|TRBJ2-5
TGCAGTGCTAGAGACGGCTACAGTGAGACCCAGTACTTC
CSARDGYSETQYF
>TRBV6-1|14|.|.|TRBJ1-5
TGTGCCAGCAGTGAAAGGGCGAGCAATCAGCCCCAGCATTTT
CASSERASNQPQHF
>TRBV28|17|many|TRBD2|TRBJ2-1
TGTGCCAGCATTAGACAGTCACGCCTAGCGGGAGTAAATGAGCAGTTCTTC
CASIRQSRLAGVNEQFF
>TRBV4-1|13|.|.|TRBJ2-7
TGCGCCAGCAGCCAAGGTATTAACTACGAGCAGTACTTC
CASSQGINYEQYF
>TRBV24-1|16|few|TRBD2|TRBJ2-2
TGTGCCACCAGTGATTTTGATCCTAGCGGTGCCGGGGAGCTGTTTTTT
CATSDFDPSGAGELFF
>TRBV2|15|many|.|TRBJ1-2
TGTGCCAGCAGTGATAAGGGCAGGAGCTTCTATGGCTACACCTTC
CASSDKGRSFYGYTF
>TRBV15|14|.|TRBD2|TRBJ2-2
TGTGCCACCAAGGGACTAGCGGGAGCCGGGGAGCTGTTTTTT
CATKGLAGAGELFF
>TRBV2|16|many|TRBD2|TRBJ2-1
TGTGCCAGCAGTGCAGAGGCTAGCGGGGCCTACAATGAGCAGTTCTTC
CASSAEASGAYNEQFF
>TRBV28|15|many|TRBD1|TRBJ2-7
TGTGCCAGCAGTCGGTTCGGGACAGGGCCCCACGAGCAGTACTTC
CASSRFGTGPHEQYF
>TRBV7-9|15|.|.|TRBJ2-2
TGTGCCAGCACCCCCAAAGGGGTGGGACCCGGGGAGCTGTTTTTT
CASTPKGVGPGELFF
>TRBV7-8|13|many|TRBD2|TRBJ2-7
TGTGCCAGCAACACGGGGGGATCCTACGAGCAGTACTTC
CASNTGGSYEQYF
>TRBV5-1|15|many|.|TRBJ1-1
TGCGCCAGCAGTTTATTGGGGGGCGAGAACACTGAAGCTTTCTTT
CASSLLGGENTEAFF
>TRBV19|14|.|TRBD1|TRBJ2-7
TGTGCCAGTGGTAAGGGGACAGGGCCCTACGAGCAGTACTTC
CASGKGTGPYEQYF
>TRBV3-1|14|many|TRBD1|TRBJ2-7
TGTGCCAGCAGCCAAGGAATGACAGGGGGAGAGCAGTACTTC
CASSQGMTGGEQYF
>TRBV12-3/TRBV12-4|14|many|TRBD1|TRBJ1-4
TGTGCCAGCAGCCTGACAGGGGCGAATGAAAAACTGTTTTTT
CASSLTGANEKLFF
>TRBV30|16|few|.|TRBJ2-6
TGTGCCTGGAGTGGGACAAGCACCTCTGGGGCCAACGTCCTGACTTTC
CAWSGTSTSGANVLTF
>TRBV20-1|15|many|TRBD1|TRBJ2-7
TGCAGTGCTAGGGTGGGACAGGGACTTGCCAGGGAGCAGTACTTC
CSARVGQGLAREQYF
>TRBV4-1|15|.|.|TRBJ1-5
TGCGCCAGCAGCCAAGAGCCCCGGCAAAATCAGCCCCAGCATTTT
CASSQEPRQNQPQHF
>TRBV12-3/TRBV12-4|14|many|.|TRBJ1-1
TGTGCCAGCAGTTTCTTGGGGGTCCGCACTGAAGCTTTCTTT
CASSFLGVRTEAFF
>TRBV6-2/TRBV6-3|13|.|.|TRBJ2-7
TGTGCCAGCAGTTCGGGCCCCTCAGCCGAGCAGTACTTC
CASSSGPSAEQYF
>TRBV6-2/TRBV6-3|18|.|TRBD1|TRBJ2-6
TGTGCCAGCAGTTACCCGGACAGGAAGAGCTCTGGGGCCAACGTCCTGACTTTC
CASSYPDRKSSGANVLTF
>TRBV10-3|13|.|.|TRBJ2-7
TGTGCCATCAGTGATAGTAGGGTCTTCGAGCAGTACTTC
CAISDSRVFEQYF
>TRBV19|15|.|TRBD2|TRBJ2-5
TGTGCCAGTAGTGTCCCCCTAGCGGGAGGAGAGACCCAGTACTTC
CASSVPLAGGETQYF
>TRBV7-9|14|.|.|TRBJ2-5
TGTGCCAGCAGCCCAACGGGGAGTAAAGAGACCCAGTACTTC
CASSPTGSKETQYF
>TRBV5-1|14|few|.|TRBJ2-7
TGCGCCAGCAGTGAACGGGCAGGTTGGTACGAGCAGTACTTC
CASSERAGWYEQYF
>TRBV30|14|.|.|TRBJ2-2
TGTGCCTGGAGTAGCGGAACGAACACCGGGGAGCTGTTTTTT
CAWSSGTNTGELFF
>TRBV6-2/TRBV6-3|16|many|.|TRBJ1-5
TGTGCCAGCAGTTACGCAAACTGGTACGGCAATCAGCCCCAGCATTTT
CASSYANWYGNQPQHF
>TRBV5-1|13|many|.|TRBJ2-7
TGCGCCAGCAGCTTTGCCAGGTCCTACGAGCAGTACTTC
CASSFARSYEQYF
>TRBV7-2|13|.|TRBD2|TRBJ2-1
TGTGCCAGCAGCCTGACTAGCGCCCATGAGCAGTTCTTC
CASSLTSAHEQFF
>TRBV6-5|15|few|.|TRBJ2-2
TGTGCCAGCAGTTACGTAGGTAGCGGTAACGGGGAGCTGTTTTTT
CASSYVGSGNGELFF
>TRBV4-1|15|.|.|TRBJ1-1
TGCGCCAGCAGCCAAGAGCCCGGGGGTGCCACTGAAGCTTTCTTT
CASSQEPGGATEAFF
>TRBV28|13|many|.|TRBJ2-7
TGTGCCAGCAGCTCCCGGGCCGGCTACGAGCAGTACTTC
CASSSRAGYEQYF
>TRBV6-5|16|many|.|TRBJ2-5
TGTGCCAGCAGTTCCCCCCCTTCGGGAGCGGGAGAGACCCAGTACTTC
CASSSPPSGAGETQYF
>TRBV6-1|14|many|.|TRBJ1-5
TGTGCCAGCAGTGAAAGGGACATTAATCAGCCCCAGCATTTT
CASSERDINQPQHF
>TRBV27|13|many|.|TRBJ1-1
TGTGCCAGCAGCAGAACGGGGGGGGGTGAAGCTTTCTTT
CASSRTGGGEAFF
>TRBV6-1|17|many|TRBD1|TRBJ1-1
TGTGCCAGCATAAGGGGGACAGGGGGAGGGGTTGGCACTGAAGCTTTCTTT
CASIRGTGGGVGTEAFF
>TRBV2|12|many|.|TRBJ2-7
TGTGCCAGCATAAAACAGGGTAACGAGCAGTACTTC
CASIKQGNEQYF
>TRBV30|11|many|.|TRBJ1-4
TGTGCCTGGAGCAGGGACGGAAAACTGTTTTTT
CAWSRDGKLFF
>TRBV28|14|few|.|TRBJ2-2
TGTGCCAGCAGTAAACGGGAGTTCACCGGGGAGCTGTTTTTT
CASSKREFTGELFF
>TRBV12-3/TRBV12-4|13|many|.|TRBJ1-1
TGTGCCAGCAGTTTAACAGGGAGGGATGAAGCTTTCTTT
CASSLTGRDEAFF
>TRBV28|12|many|.|TRBJ2-2
TGTGCCAGCAGTTTTTCCCTCGGGGAGCTGTTTTTT
CASSFSLGELFF
>TRBV28|16|many|TRBD2|TRBJ2-5
TGTGCCAGCAGTTCCTATGACCTAGCGGGGGCGGAGACCCAGTACTTC
CASSSYDLAGAETQYF
>TRBV28|15|few|TRBD2|TRBJ2-2
TGTGCCAGCAGTCGCGGGGGTACGGACACCGGGGAGCTGTTTTTT
CASSRGGTDTGELFF
>TRBV6-2/TRBV6-3|14|.|.|TRBJ1-1
TGTGCCAGCAGTTCAGTTGGCGGGAACACTGAAGCTTTCTTT
CASSSVGGNTEAFF
>TRBV11-2|16|many|TRBD1|TRBJ2-2
TGTGCCAGCAGGCCTACAGGGGGAATGTCGGTCGGGGAGCTGTTTTTT
CASRPTGGMSVGELFF
>TRBV19|15|.|.|TRBJ2-1
TGTGCCAGTACTCTGGCCAGCGCGGGGGCGAATGAGCAGTTCTTC
CASTLASAGANEQFF
>TRBV30|12|.|.|TRBJ2-1
TGTGCCTGGAAACTGGCCTCCACCCAGCAGTTCTTC
CAWKLASTQQFF
>TRBV2|17|.|.|TRBJ2-1
TGTGCCAGCAGTTACTACCTAGCAGTAGGCTCCTACAATGAGCAGTTCTTC
CASSYYLAVGSYNEQFF
>TRBV9|15|few|.|TRBJ1-2
TGTGCCAGCAGCGTAGGAACGGCCGGAAACTATGGCTACACCTTC
CASSVGTAGNYGYTF
>TRBV12-3/TRBV12-4|13|many|.|TRBJ2-5
TGTGCCAGCAGTTCTGGTAGGGATGAGACCCAGTACTTC
CASSSGRDETQYF
>TRBV19|14|many|TRBD2|TRBJ2-7
TGTGCCAGTAGTAACAGCGGGAGGGGTTCCAAGCAGTACTTC
CASSNSGRGSKQYF
>TRBV28|16|many|TRBD2|TRBJ2-7
TGTGCCAGCAGGCCCAGACTAGCGGGCCCCCTCTACGAGCAGTACTTC
CASRPRLAGPLYEQYF